A selection of T cell receptor beta chains follows, all from one sample in a study of CD8 T cells in Susac syndrome. TCRdb fed the immunoSEQ multiplex PCR reads into MiXCR, producing one record per CDR3 protein. Seen here are some 120,000 distinct CDR3 sequences, about 95% observed once, and the top ten hold over 0.1%. Sequencing was done on a sample of CD4+ T cells from PBMCs. These receptors were collected from a human donor in good health. CDR3s include the opening cysteine and the closing phenylalanine or tryptophan. Each record gives: V gene, J gene, clone size, D gene, CDR3 DNA, CDR3 protein. The D gene is left open where the match is weak. Some rows mark clone size as missing; the rest say once, few, many or name a class of expanded clone.

v_call: TRBV7-9
j_call: TRBJ2-7
clone_size: .
d_call: .
cdr3_nt: TGTGCCAGCAGCCTGACGAACTACGAGCAGTACTTC
cdr3_aa: CASSLTNYEQYF

v_call: TRBV5-1
j_call: TRBJ2-7
clone_size: .
d_call: TRBD1
cdr3_nt: TGCGCCAGCAGCTCCTCGGGACAGGGGGCTTACGAGCAGTACTTC
cdr3_aa: CASSSSGQGAYEQYF

v_call: TRBV19
j_call: TRBJ2-5
clone_size: .
d_call: TRBD1
cdr3_nt: TGTGCCAGTAGTGGGACAGTCCAAGAGACCCAGTACTTC
cdr3_aa: CASSGTVQETQYF

v_call: TRBV7-2
j_call: TRBJ2-7
clone_size: once
d_call: .
cdr3_nt: TGTGCCAGCAGCCTAGGAGCGGCTAGCTCCTACGAGCAGTACTTC
cdr3_aa: CASSLGAASSYEQYF

v_call: TRBV20-1
j_call: TRBJ2-1
clone_size: .
d_call: TRBD2
cdr3_nt: TGCAGTGCTAGAAACAGCGGGACGTCCTACAATGAGCAGTTCTTC
cdr3_aa: CSARNSGTSYNEQFF

v_call: TRBV4-1
j_call: TRBJ2-5
clone_size: .
d_call: TRBD2
cdr3_nt: TGCGCCAGCAGCCAAACGGGACTAGCGGGCAAAGAGACCCAGTACTTC
cdr3_aa: CASSQTGLAGKETQYF

v_call: TRBV29-1
j_call: TRBJ2-7
clone_size: once
d_call: .
cdr3_nt: TGCAGCGCAACCGGGAACGGGCGAATCGAGCAGTACTTC
cdr3_aa: CSATGNGRIEQYF

v_call: TRBV5-1
j_call: TRBJ1-4
clone_size: .
d_call: TRBD1
cdr3_nt: TGCGCCAGCAGCGCCGACAGGGAGAATGAAAAACTGTTTTTT
cdr3_aa: CASSADRENEKLFF

v_call: TRBV4-1
j_call: TRBJ2-7
clone_size: .
d_call: .
cdr3_nt: TGCGCCAGCAGCCAAGATATTAGCTTCCACAAACCCTACGAGCAGTACTTC
cdr3_aa: CASSQDISFHKPYEQYF

v_call: TRBV28
j_call: TRBJ1-4
clone_size: .
d_call: .
cdr3_nt: TGTGCCAGCAGTTCCCCCCTGTCCGAAAAACTGTTTTTT
cdr3_aa: CASSSPLSEKLFF

v_call: TRBV5-1
j_call: TRBJ2-3
clone_size: .
d_call: .
cdr3_nt: TGCGCCAGCAGCTTAATGCCGGGGGCAGCGGGAGATACGCAGTATTTT
cdr3_aa: CASSLMPGAAGDTQYF

v_call: TRBV5-1
j_call: TRBJ2-1
clone_size: .
d_call: TRBD2
cdr3_nt: TGCGCCAGCAGCTATCCTAGCGGGAGGGCCAGCTCCTACAATGAGCAGTTCTTC
cdr3_aa: CASSYPSGRASSYNEQFF

v_call: TRBV7-2
j_call: TRBJ2-7
clone_size: .
d_call: .
cdr3_nt: TGTGCCAGCAGCTACGACTCGGCGTCGGGCGAGCAGTACTTC
cdr3_aa: CASSYDSASGEQYF

v_call: TRBV5-1
j_call: TRBJ2-3
clone_size: .
d_call: .
cdr3_nt: TGCGCCAGCAGCTTTCAGGGTGGAGATACGCAGTATTTT
cdr3_aa: CASSFQGGDTQYF

v_call: TRBV29-1
j_call: TRBJ2-1
clone_size: .
d_call: .
cdr3_nt: TGCAGCGTTGTCAAGGGATACAATGAGCAGTTCTTC
cdr3_aa: CSVVKGYNEQFF

v_call: TRBV5-4
j_call: TRBJ2-3
clone_size: .
d_call: TRBD2
cdr3_nt: TGTGCCGGAGGGACTAGCGGGACTAGCACAGATACGCAGTATTTT
cdr3_aa: CAGGTSGTSTDTQYF

v_call: TRBV12-3/TRBV12-4
j_call: TRBJ2-1
clone_size: .
d_call: TRBD2
cdr3_nt: TGTGCCAGCAGTTTGTCTAGCGGGTTTGAGCAGTTCTTC
cdr3_aa: CASSLSSGFEQFF

v_call: TRBV6-5
j_call: TRBJ1-1
clone_size: .
d_call: .
cdr3_nt: TGTGCCAGCAGTCTAACTCGACCAGGGATGAACACTGAAGCTTTCTTT
cdr3_aa: CASSLTRPGMNTEAFF

v_call: TRBV12-3/TRBV12-4
j_call: TRBJ1-1
clone_size: .
d_call: .
cdr3_nt: TGTGCCAGTCAGAAGGCGGCTGAAGCTTTCTTT
cdr3_aa: CASQKAAEAFF

v_call: TRBV29-1
j_call: TRBJ2-7
clone_size: .
d_call: TRBD1
cdr3_nt: TGCAGATCCATCCGGGACAGGCTCCACGAGCAGTACTTC
cdr3_aa: CRSIRDRLHEQYF

v_call: TRBV20-1
j_call: TRBJ2-2
clone_size: .
d_call: .
cdr3_nt: TGCAGTGCTAGAGATGGCTCACTGAACACCGGGGAGCTGTTTTTT
cdr3_aa: CSARDGSLNTGELFF

v_call: TRBV28
j_call: TRBJ1-5
clone_size: .
d_call: TRBD1
cdr3_nt: TGTGCCAGCAGTCGGACAGGGGGCTATCAGCCCCAGCATTTT
cdr3_aa: CASSRTGGYQPQHF

v_call: TRBV29-1
j_call: TRBJ1-1
clone_size: .
d_call: .
cdr3_nt: TGCAGCGCGTCCCACCGTGGAAGACTTGAAGCTTTCTTT
cdr3_aa: CSASHRGRLEAFF

v_call: TRBV6-1
j_call: TRBJ2-7
clone_size: once
d_call: TRBD1
cdr3_nt: TGTGCCAGCAGTGAAAAGCCGGACAGGGTCTACGAGCAGTACTTC
cdr3_aa: CASSEKPDRVYEQYF

v_call: TRBV3-1
j_call: TRBJ2-2
clone_size: .
d_call: TRBD1
cdr3_nt: TGTGCCAGCAGCCAGGACAGGGTAACCGGGGAGCTGTTTTTT
cdr3_aa: CASSQDRVTGELFF

v_call: TRBV3-1
j_call: TRBJ2-7
clone_size: .
d_call: .
cdr3_nt: TGTGCCAGCAGCACCTACCACGAGCAGTACTTC
cdr3_aa: CASSTYHEQYF

v_call: TRBV29-1
j_call: TRBJ2-7
clone_size: once
d_call: .
cdr3_nt: TGCAGCGTCGGGGCCTCCTACGAGCAGTACTTC
cdr3_aa: CSVGASYEQYF

v_call: TRBV7-8
j_call: TRBJ1-1
clone_size: .
d_call: .
cdr3_nt: TGTGCCAGCAGCTTGACAGGCGGATTGAACACTGAAGCTTTCTTT
cdr3_aa: CASSLTGGLNTEAFF

v_call: TRBV28
j_call: TRBJ2-4
clone_size: .
d_call: .
cdr3_nt: TGTGCCAGCACACCCTCAACCGGGATCCCAAAAAACATTCAGTACTTC
cdr3_aa: CASTPSTGIPKNIQYF

v_call: TRBV18
j_call: TRBJ2-5
clone_size: .
d_call: TRBD1
cdr3_nt: TGTGCCAGCTCACCGACAGCGACAGGGTGGGCAGAGACCCAGTACTTC
cdr3_aa: CASSPTATGWAETQYF

v_call: TRBV18
j_call: TRBJ2-5
clone_size: .
d_call: .
cdr3_nt: TGTGCCAGCTCACCCAAATTGACAGCGCAAGAGACCCAGTACTTC
cdr3_aa: CASSPKLTAQETQYF

v_call: TRBV3-1
j_call: TRBJ2-5
clone_size: .
d_call: .
cdr3_nt: TGTGCCAGCAGCCAAGATAGGGGGGGAGAGACCCAGTACTTC
cdr3_aa: CASSQDRGGETQYF

v_call: TRBV5-1
j_call: TRBJ2-1
clone_size: few
d_call: TRBD1
cdr3_nt: TGCGCCAGCAGCTTGGTGGGCAGGGGGCCCGATGAGCAGTTCTTC
cdr3_aa: CASSLVGRGPDEQFF

v_call: TRBV5-6
j_call: TRBJ2-2
clone_size: .
d_call: .
cdr3_nt: TGTGCCAGCAGCTTCTGGGCCCTGAACACCGGGGAGCTGTTTTTT
cdr3_aa: CASSFWALNTGELFF

v_call: TRBV18
j_call: TRBJ2-7
clone_size: .
d_call: TRBD2
cdr3_nt: TGTGCCAGCTCACCGGGACTAGCGGTATCCTACGAGCAGTACTTC
cdr3_aa: CASSPGLAVSYEQYF

v_call: TRBV3-1
j_call: TRBJ2-5
clone_size: .
d_call: .
cdr3_nt: TGTGCCAGCAGCCAAATCGCCCAGACCCAGTACTTC
cdr3_aa: CASSQIAQTQYF